This T cell receptor (beta chain) was recovered during a study of cytomegalovirus exposure and HLA in healthy donors. CDR3 length equals 16 residues. V shed 1 base and J shed 11 bases, with 21 bases lying between them. CDR1 and CDR2 (germline): SNHLY, FYNNEI. The count of this clone is one. 13 Jbeta primers and 60 Vbeta primers were used for the PCR. Some clones are missing from TCRdb's copy, which holds only in-frame ones; the method was immunoSEQ multiplex PCR. The table has around 170,000 clones, roughly four fifths seen once. The sequence derives from a man aged 35-49 years in good health and CMV-seronegative. The chain has TRBV2 and TRBJ1-5; D may be TRBD1 (6 bases). The sequenced material came from PBMCs. In DNA, the CDR3 is TGTGCCAGCAGTGAAGGCAGGGGCCTTCTCTATGGGGCCCAGCATTTT. Translating gives CASSEGRGLLYGAQHF. The whole variable domain, filled in from reference TRBV2 and TRBJ1-5, reads EPEVTQTPSHQVTQMGQEVILRCVPISNHLYFYWYRQILGQKVEFLVSFYNNEISEKSEIFDDQFSVERPDGSNFTLKIRSTKLEDSAMYFCASSEGRGLLYGAQHFGDGTRLSIL.